In this sample, the clone carrying this TCR beta chain turned up many times. The authors' processing: Across clinicopathological groups, CDR3 differences served as the basis for building a distant-metastasis classifier for papillary thyroid cancer. TCRdb re-called clones from the PCR reads using MiXCR. Clone size and V and J calls follow TCRdb, not the original study. The table shows around 30,000 clones, with approximately 13% occurring only once. The data were taken from a study of metastatic and nonmetastatic thyroid tumors. Background on the study: The authors compared repertoires across blood and tumor or nodule tissue from malignant and benign thyroid patients.

Nobody among the patients had been given any treatment before thyroid surgery. Germline-derived CDR1 and CDR2 are MGHDK and SYGVNS. This CDR3 has 15 residues. V was shortened by 3 bases and J by 1 base, with 12 bases between the two germline ends. This receptor was taken from a female donor with papillary thyroid cancer or a benign thyroid nodule (not recorded which). Some clones in this sample may be carry-over from other donors' samples. Sample: blood. J is TRBJ1-2 and V is TRBV25-1; possibly TRBD1 for D (6 bases). In nucleotides, the CDR3 is TGTGCCAGCAGTGATGACAGGCCGTTTAACTATGGCTACACCTTC. Amino acids: CASSDDRPFNYGYTF.